This T cell receptor beta chain stems from a study of T-cell reconstitution after alpha-beta-depleted transplantation in children. CDR1 LNHDA and CDR2 SQIVND come from the germline V gene (reference sequence). This CDR3 comprises 15 residues. The V and J ends lost 7 bases and 3 bases respectively, with 16 bases between them. This clonotype was seen more than once but under ten times. The antigen remains unidentified. During its preparation, the TCRbeta library received unique molecular identifiers. Using its own MiXCR run on the PCR reads, TCRdb lists one record per CDR3 protein. Among fewer than 250,000 distinct CDR3 sequences listed, roughly a sixth were seen once. Broader study findings: From newly produced T cells came most of the T-cell counts and diversity one year after transplant. About two months after transplant, alpha-beta T cells reportedly came from several hundred expanded graft clones. It was surviving recipient T cells and thymic progenitors that gave some patients high TCRbeta diversity at day 60.

The chain carries TRBV19 and TRBJ1-5, with D hard to call. The origin of this receptor is a male patient aged 2-15 years who had a stem cell transplant for acute lymphoblastic leukemia, so the T cells may come from the graft donor. The specimen comprised PBMCs, mostly from graft donor cells, sampled 360 days after TCRalphabeta/CD19-depleted stem cell transplant. CDR3 nucleotides: TGTGCCAGTACCCCTGTGGACGGATTCAATCAGCCCCAGCATTTT. This translates into CASTPVDGFNQPQHF.